A single sample is the source of the 31 T cell receptor beta chains below, sequenced in a study of blood T cell repertoires in COVID-19. Libraries were prepared by immunoSEQ multiplex PCR; TCRdb keeps only in-frame clonotypes and omits some of them. The data contain approximately 260,000 clones, approximately 81% of them seen just once; the ten biggest clones take up less than 8.5%. The sequenced sample consisted of PBMCs or T cells enriched from blood (not recorded which). These receptor sequences come from a woman in her fifties or sixties who had been exposed to COVID-19.

This clone was counted only a few times. V usage is TRBV6-2 or TRBV6-3 and J usage is TRBJ2-2; D ambiguous. The CDR3 extends over 14 amino acids. Per germline, CDR1 MNHEY and CDR2 SVGEGT. Trimming removed 2 bases from V and 4 bases from J, with 8 bases in between. The CDR3 loop reads CASSYPRGTGELFF. In nucleotides, the CDR3 is TGTGCCAGCAGTTACCCGCGAGGCACCGGGGAGCTGTTTTTT.

The V call is TRBV28, the J call TRBJ2-2; 9 bases align to TRBD1. The CDR3 loop spans 15 amino acids. Germline CDR1 reads MDHEN; CDR2 reads SYDVKM. J lost 3 bases, V lost 6 bases, and 5 bases had no gene match. This CDR3 is CASSPGDRDTGELFF. CDR3 coding DNA: TGTGCCAGCAGCCCCGGGGACAGGGACACCGGGGAGCTGTTTTTT. The complete variable domain, with remaining parts taken from reference TRBV28 and TRBJ2-2, reads DVKVTQSSRYLVKRTGEKVFLECVQDMDHENMFWYRQDPGLGLRLIYFSYDVKMKEKGDIPEGYSVSREKKERFSLILESASTNQTSMYLCASSPGDRDTGELFFGEGSRLTVL.

This chain connects TRBV3-1 (or the pseudogene TRBV3-2) to TRBJ2-3; 8 bases agree with TRBD1. Germline CDR1 LGHDT, CDR2 YNNKEL (reference sequence). V shed 4 bases and J 6 bases; nucleotides not matched to a gene: 6. The length of the CDR3 is 14 residues. The CDR3 is CASSLTGAGDTQYF. The CDR3 DNA reads as TGTGCCAGCAGCCTGACAGGGGCAGGCGATACGCAGTATTTT.

The V and J genes are TRBV6-5 and TRBJ2-7, with D perhaps TRBD1 (5 bases). The germline V gene has CDR1 MNHEY and CDR2 SVGAGI. The V and J ends lost 2 bases and 3 bases respectively, with 11 bases between them. This CDR3 contains 14 residues. DNA of the CDR3: TGTGCCAGCAGTTACGGCCTACAGGTCTACGAGCAGTACTTC. It is translated as CASSYGLQVYEQYF.

This clone was counted a few times. The V call is TRBV9, the J call TRBJ1-6, with TRBD1 matching 9 bases. Germline CDR1 and CDR2: SGDLS and YYNGEE. With 1 base clipped from V and 6 bases from J, the junction kept 2 bases outside the gene matches. The CDR3 runs 15 residues. The CDR3 bases are TGTGCCAGCAGCGTACGGGGACAGGGTAATTCACCCCTCCACTTT. Residues: CASSVRGQGNSPLHF.

The chain recombines TRBV7-2 with TRBJ2-7; the D is unclear. Germline V gene lookup returns CDR1 SGHTA and CDR2 FQGNSA. Trimming took 4 bases from V and 2 from J, leaving 12 bases between them. This CDR3 comprises 14 residues. The CDR3 protein is CASSSTGKAYEQYF. CDR3 in DNA: TGTGCCAGCAGCTCTACGGGTAAGGCCTACGAGCAGTACTTC.

This chain joins TRBV10-3 and TRBJ1-1; TRBD1 aligns across 11 bases. The V segment lost 2 bases and the J segment 8 bases; nucleotides outside the gene matches: 7. Germline assignment: CDR1 ENHRY and CDR2 SYGVKD. CDR3 length: 15 amino acids. CDR3 amino acids: CAISEPGTGGTEAFF. CDR3 sequence (DNA): TGTGCCATCAGTGAGCCCGGGACAGGGGGAACCGAAGCTTTCTTT.

V gene TRBV30 combines with J gene TRBJ2-3; 11 positions match TRBD2. The V segment lost 5 bases and the J segment 6 bases; nucleotides outside the gene matches: 10. CDR1 GTSNPN and CDR2 SVGIG come from the germline V gene (reference sequence). The CDR3 loop spans 15 amino acids. CDR3 sequence: CAWGLAGGVMDTQYF. CDR3 nucleotide sequence: TGTGCCTGGGGGCTAGCGGGGGGTGTTATGGATACGCAGTATTTT.

This clone was recorded only once. At one of its ends the junction is not consistent with the germline gene, which may arise from a read error. The chain carries TRBV28 and TRBJ2-7, with a weak D call TRBD1 (5 bases). The CDR3 runs to 15 residues. CDR1 MDHEN and CDR2 SYDVKM come from the germline V gene. The DNA for the CDR3 is TGTGCCACCAGTTTCGTTGACAGCCACCACTACGAGCAGTACTTC. Translating gives CATSFVDSHHYEQYF.

The chain has TRBV11-2 and TRBJ2-2; the match to TRBD2 covers 7 bases. The CDR3 contains 14 residues. V lost 5 bases, J lost 8 bases, and 8 bases stayed unmatched. CDR1 is SGHAT and CDR2 is FQNNGV in the germline V gene. CDR3 amino acids: CASSPRDYLGELFF. CDR3 bases: TGTGCCAGCAGCCCCCGGGACTACCTGGGGGAGCTGTTTTTT.

In DNA, the CDR3 is TGTGCCAGCAGCCTTAGCGGGGGGGCGGGCAATGAGCAGTTCTTC. Translation: CASSLSGGAGNEQFF. The chain recombines TRBV3-1 (or the pseudogene TRBV3-2) with TRBJ2-1; TRBD2 aligns across 11 bases. CDR1 is LGHDT, CDR2 YNNKEL, per germline (reference sequence). The J segment lost 6 bases and the V segment lost 4 bases, leaving 5 bases of the junction unmatched. The CDR3 loop spans 15 amino acids.

This clone was detected ten times or more. The sample holds other DNA sequences that translate to the same CDR3. This chain links TRBV20-1 with TRBJ1-5, with a possible D match to TRBD1 (5 bases). The germline V gene has CDR1 DFQATT and CDR2 SNEGSKA (reference sequence). V lost 3 bases to trimming and J lost 4 bases, with 7 bases between them. CDR3 length: 12 residues. CDR3 loop: CSASRGNQPQHF. CDR3 bases: TGCAGTGCTAGTCGGGGGAATCAGCCCCAGCATTTT.

The V and J genes are TRBV11-2 and TRBJ2-3, with 14 bases that match TRBD2. The CDR3 has 16 amino acids. The junction had 3 bases not matched to a gene; V was cut back by 1 base and J by 6 bases. The germline V gene has CDR1 SGHAT and CDR2 FQNNGV. The CDR3 protein is CASSLGLAGGPDTQYF. The CDR3 bases are TGTGCCAGCAGCTTAGGACTAGCGGGGGGGCCGGATACGCAGTATTTT. The whole variable domain, filled in from reference TRBV11-2 and TRBJ2-3, reads EAGVAQSPRYKIIEKRQSVAFWCNPISGHATLYWYQQILGQGPKLLIQFQNNGVVDDSQLPKDRFSAERLKGVDSTLKIQPAKLEDSAVYLCASSLGLAGGPDTQYFGPGTRLTVL.

This rearrangement joins TRBV12-3 or TRBV12-4 to TRBJ1-2, with D perhaps TRBD1 (6 bases). V was cut by 3 bases and J by 8 bases, with 7 bases left in between. This CDR3 comprises 11 residues. CDR3 sequence reads: CASSLGAGYTF. CDR3 nucleotides: TGTGCCAGCAGTTTGGGGGCAGGCTACACCTTC.

The rearrangement links TRBV12-3 or TRBV12-4 to TRBJ1-3; TRBD1 might be the D (5 bases). The ends were cut back, 7 bases at V and 0 bases at J, with 7 bases in the middle. This CDR3 contains 13 residues. The CDR3 sequence is CASTRASGNTIYF. The DNA for the CDR3 is TGTGCCAGCACCAGGGCCTCTGGAAACACCATATATTTT.

This chain uses TRBV18 with TRBJ1-1; TRBD1 might be the D (5 bases). Trimming took off 6 bases at V and 3 bases at J, with 14 bases between the two ends. The CDR3 sequence is 14 residues long. In germline, CDR1 is KGHSH, CDR2 LQKENI. DNA of the CDR3: TGTGCCAGCTCCCCCGACAGAGGCTACACTGAAGCTTTCTTT. Protein product: CASSPDRGYTEAFF.

The chain carries TRBV10-3 and TRBJ1-2, with 9 bases lining up with TRBD1. The CDR3 runs to 14 residues. J gave up 3 bases and V 5 bases, and 4 bases lay outside the gene matches. The germline V gene encodes CDR1 ENHRY and CDR2 SYGVKD. CDR3 nucleotides: TGTGCCATCAGTAGGGACAGGGATGACTATGGCTACACCTTC. This codes for CAISRDRDDYGYTF.

The rearrangement links TRBV7-2 to TRBJ1-4; TRBD1 agrees at 7 bases. This CDR3 comprises 15 residues. Per the germline V gene, CDR1 is SGHTA and CDR2 is FQGNSA. The V gene end was trimmed by 5 bases and the J gene end by 2 bases; junction bases not matched to a gene: 5. CDR3 loop: CASSREGGTNEKLFF. The CDR3 DNA is TGTGCCAGCAGCCGGGAAGGGGGCACTAATGAAAAACTGTTTTTT. The complete variable domain, with remaining parts taken from reference TRBV7-2 and TRBJ1-4, reads GAGVSQSPSNKVTEKGKDVELRCDPISGHTALYWYRQSLGQGLEFLIYFQGNSAPDKSGLPSDRFSAERTGGSVSTLTIQRTQQEDSAVYLCASSREGGTNEKLFFGSGTQLSVL.

To note about this clone: One end of the junction is discordant with germline, which a read error may explain. The chain carries TRBV7-2 and TRBJ2-1, with 12 bases lining up with TRBD2. The CDR3 totals 14 residues. The germline CDR1 and CDR2 sequences are SGHTA and FQGNSA. The chain's CDR3 is CASSLAGGGNEQFF. In DNA, the CDR3 is TGTGCCAGCAGCCTAGCGGGGGGGGGCAATGAGCAGTTCTTC.

V usage is TRBV15 and J usage is TRBJ2-7, with D maybe TRBD2 (6 bases). Looked up from germline, CDR1 is LNHNV and CDR2 is YYDKDF (reference sequence). Trimming removed 5 bases at V and 2 bases at J, with 13 bases between. This CDR3 spans 14 amino acids. The CDR3 DNA sequence: TGTGCCACCAGCCCGGGACTTACGACCTACGAGCAGTACTTC. Amino acid sequence: CATSPGLTTYEQYF.

J is TRBJ2-3 and V is TRBV7-2; possibly TRBD2 for D (6 bases). The CDR3 is made up of 16 amino acids. Trimming removed 4 bases from V and 5 bases from J, with 19 bases in between. In germline, CDR1 is SGHTA, CDR2 FQGNSA. The CDR3 sequence: CASSSEGRLSGDTQYF. In DNA, the CDR3 is TGTGCCAGCAGCTCGGAGGGCCGCCTGAGTGGAGATACGCAGTATTTT. The whole variable domain, filled in from reference TRBV7-2 and TRBJ2-3, reads GAGVSQSPSNKVTEKGKDVELRCDPISGHTALYWYRQSLGQGLEFLIYFQGNSAPDKSGLPSDRFSAERTGGSVSTLTIQRTQQEDSAVYLCASSSEGRLSGDTQYFGPGTRLTVL.

The chain employs TRBV14 and TRBJ2-7, with a possible D match to TRBD2 (7 bases). The germline gives CDR1 SGHDN, CDR2 FVKESK. This CDR3 spans 14 amino acids. V was clipped by 2 bases and J by 3 bases, with 11 bases between them. In DNA, the CDR3 is TGTGCCAGCAGCCAACCGGGGGGCTACTACGAGCAGTACTTC. This translates into CASSQPGGYYEQYF.

This clone was seen a handful of times. V usage is TRBV6-5 and J usage is TRBJ1-1; D possibly corresponds to TRBD1 (5 bases). This CDR3 spans 13 amino acids. V lost 8 bases, J lost 5 bases, and 15 bases lay in between. CDR1 and CDR2 from the germline V gene are MNHEY and SVGAGI. The CDR3 DNA is TGTGCCAGCGGGCGGGGAGCAGGGACTGAAGCTTTCTTT. Amino acid sequence: CASGRGAGTEAFF.

The CDR3: CASSYAKGAETQYF. The CDR3 DNA is TGTGCCAGCAGCTACGCCAAAGGGGCGGAGACCCAGTACTTC. The chain combines TRBV7-2 with TRBJ2-5; maybe TRBD1 (5 bases). The V gene lost 4 bases and the J gene lost 5 bases, with 14 bases spanning the gap. Germline lookup yields CDR1 SGHTA and CDR2 FQGNSA. The CDR3 extends over 14 amino acids.

V gene TRBV20-1 combines with J gene TRBJ1-4; D unresolved. Germline lookup yields CDR1 DFQATT and CDR2 SNEGSKA (reference sequence). Trimming removed 3 bases at V and 5 bases at J, with 10 bases between. The CDR3 loop spans 13 amino acids. CDR3 loop: CSASWSGNEKLFF. CDR3 coding DNA: TGCAGTGCTAGTTGGTCCGGGAATGAAAAACTGTTTTTT.

The chain uses TRBV27 and TRBJ2-1; the match to TRBD2 covers 8 bases. This CDR3 contains 17 residues. The ends lost 4 bases at V and 0 bases at J; junction bases unmatched: 8. CDR1 and CDR2 (germline): MNHEY, SMNVEV (reference sequence). Here the CDR3 DNA reads TGTGCCAGCAGTTCCCAAGGGGCGGGGGGCTCCTACAATGAGCAGTTCTTC. This gives the protein CASSSQGAGGSYNEQFF.

The chain carries TRBV24-1 and TRBJ2-1; D remains unclear. Germline V lookup: CDR1 KGHDR, CDR2 SFDVKD. Trimming shortened V by 4 bases and J by 8 bases, and 14 bases separated the two germline ends. The CDR3 sequence is 14 residues long. CDR3 region: CATSDHDTSDEQFF. The CDR3 DNA reads TGTGCCACCAGTGACCACGACACGAGTGATGAGCAGTTCTTC.

The gene calls are TRBV2 and TRBJ2-7; TRBD1 matches 7 bases. Looked up from germline, CDR1 is SNHLY and CDR2 is FYNNEI. V shed 7 bases and J 3 bases; nucleotides not matched to a gene: 6. This CDR3 region has 13 residues. The CDR3 DNA is TGTGCCAGCATTAGGGGACAGCGCTACGAGCAGTACTTC. The encoded protein is CASIRGQRYEQYF. The whole variable domain, filled in from reference TRBV2 and TRBJ2-7, reads EPEVTQTPSHQVTQMGQEVILRCVPISNHLYFYWYRQILGQKVEFLVSFYNNEISEKSEIFDDQFSVERPDGSNFTLKIRSTKLEDSAMYFCASIRGQRYEQYFGPGTRLTVT.

The CDR3 DNA follows: TGTGCCTGGAGCGGGTCCTCGGGGGAGCTGTTTTTT. It yields the protein CAWSGSSGELFF. V is TRBV30 and J is TRBJ2-2; no reliable D call. The CDR3 contains 12 residues. The germline gives CDR1 GTSNPN, CDR2 SVGIG (reference sequence). The V end lost 3 bases, the J end lost 8 bases, and 10 bases lay between the germline ends.

This clone appeared once. V gene TRBV5-6 combines with J gene TRBJ2-1, with D unresolved. CDR3 length: 12 residues. Germline V gene sequence: CDR1 SGHDT, CDR2 YYEEEE. The V end was cut by 4 bases, the J end by 7 bases, with 9 bases between. The CDR3 DNA reads as TGTGCCAGCAGCCCTAGGTTGAATGAGCAGTTCTTC. Its translation is CASSPRLNEQFF.

The V and J genes are TRBV18 and TRBJ2-5; TRBD1 agrees at 8 bases. This CDR3 is built from 13 residues. Trimming cost V 4 bases and J 4 bases; bases outside gene matches: 2. Germline CDR1 is KGHSH and CDR2 is LQKENI. This CDR3 is CASSQTGGETQYF. The CDR3 nucleotides are TGTGCCAGCTCACAAACAGGGGGAGAGACCCAGTACTTC.